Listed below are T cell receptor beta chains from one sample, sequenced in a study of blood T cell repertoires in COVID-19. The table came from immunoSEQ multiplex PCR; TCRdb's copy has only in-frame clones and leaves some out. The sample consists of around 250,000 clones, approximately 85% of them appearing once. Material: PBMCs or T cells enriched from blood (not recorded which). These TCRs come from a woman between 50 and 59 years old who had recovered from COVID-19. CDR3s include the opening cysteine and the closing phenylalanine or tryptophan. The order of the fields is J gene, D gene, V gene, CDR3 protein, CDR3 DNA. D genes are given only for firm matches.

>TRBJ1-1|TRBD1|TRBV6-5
CASRPPGQVRSEAFF
TGTGCCAGCAGGCCGCCCGGACAGGTGAGGAGTGAAGCTTTCTTT
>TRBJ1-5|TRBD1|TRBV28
CASREGAGQPQHF
TGTGCCAGCAGAGAGGGGGCAGGACAGCCCCAGCATTTT
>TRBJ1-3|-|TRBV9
CASSERGGNTIYF
TGTGCCAGCAGCGAAAGAGGAGGGAACACCATATATTTT
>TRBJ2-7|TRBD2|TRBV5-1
CASSLGTSGRTYEQYF
TGCGCCAGCAGCTTGGGGACTAGCGGGCGGACCTACGAGCAGTACTTC
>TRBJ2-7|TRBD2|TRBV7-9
CASSYLAGGYEQYF
TGTGCCAGCAGCTATCTAGCGGGAGGCTACGAGCAGTACTTC
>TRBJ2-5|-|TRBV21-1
CASSKEDRGRETQYF
TGTGCCAGCAGCAAAGAGGACAGGGGGCGGGAGACCCAGTACTTC
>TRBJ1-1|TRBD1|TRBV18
CASSPDGQAKAFF
TGTGCCAGCTCACCCGACGGACAGGCGAAAGCTTTCTTT
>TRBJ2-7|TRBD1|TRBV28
CASSFQGQASYEQYF
TGTGCCAGCAGTTTTCAGGGACAGGCGAGCTACGAGCAGTACTTC
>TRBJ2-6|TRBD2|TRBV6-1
CASSVTSGFTGANVLTF
TGTGCCAGCAGTGTCACTAGCGGATTTACTGGGGCCAACGTCCTGACTTTC
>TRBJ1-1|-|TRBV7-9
CASSLSRTEAFF
TGTGCCAGCAGCTTATCTCGGACTGAAGCTTTCTTT
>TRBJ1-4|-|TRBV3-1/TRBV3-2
CASSQVGREKLFF
TGTGCCAGCAGCCAGGTCGGCAGGGAAAAACTGTTTTTT
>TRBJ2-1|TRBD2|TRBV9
CASSVGLAEYNEQFF
TGTGCCAGCAGCGTAGGTCTAGCGGAATACAATGAGCAGTTCTTC
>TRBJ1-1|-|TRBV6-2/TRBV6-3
CASSYSELMNTEAFF
TGTGCCAGCAGTTACAGTGAACTCATGAACACTGAAGCTTTCTTT
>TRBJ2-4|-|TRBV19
CASKMTRGQNIQYF
TGTGCCAGTAAGATGACCAGGGGACAAAACATTCAGTACTTC
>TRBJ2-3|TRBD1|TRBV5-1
CASSYRDRATDTQYF
TGCGCCAGCAGCTACCGGGACAGGGCCACAGATACGCAGTATTTT
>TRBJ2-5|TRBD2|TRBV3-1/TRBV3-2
CASSQRGSGVETQYF
TGTGCCAGCAGCCAACGCGGGAGCGGCGTGGAGACCCAGTACTTC